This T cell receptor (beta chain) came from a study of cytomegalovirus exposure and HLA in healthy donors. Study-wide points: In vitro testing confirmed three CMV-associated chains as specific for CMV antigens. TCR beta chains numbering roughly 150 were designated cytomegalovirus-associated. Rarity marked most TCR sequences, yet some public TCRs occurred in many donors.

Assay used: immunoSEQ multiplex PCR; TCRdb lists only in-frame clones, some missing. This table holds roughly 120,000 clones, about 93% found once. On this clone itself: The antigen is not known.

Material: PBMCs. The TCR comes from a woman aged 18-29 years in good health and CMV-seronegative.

The CDR3 nucleotides read TGTGCCAGCACCCGAGGACAGACCTACGAGCAGTACTTC. This codes for CASTRGQTYEQYF. The chain is built from TRBV2 and TRBJ2-7; weak D call: TRBD1 (6 bases). V was cut by 7 bases and J by 2 bases, with 12 bases left in between. The CDR3 sequence is 13 residues long. The germline CDR1 and CDR2 sequences are SNHLY and FYNNEI.